This T cell receptor beta chain was observed in a study of beta chain features in type 1 diabetes. Regarding this clone: The antigen is undetermined.

TCRB transcripts that were expressed got sequenced, as all of the isolated RNA had been reverse transcribed. TCRdb's table, derived via immunoSEQ multiplex PCR, lists solely in-frame clones and lacks some. The data contain 900,000 or so clones, 17% of them seen just once; the ten biggest clones take up about 0.02%. Per germline, CDR1 SGHTA and CDR2 FQGNSA. This CDR3 spans 15 amino acids. With 3 bases clipped from V and 4 bases from J, the junction kept 3 bases outside the gene matches. The study's findings and limits: The naive, central memory and Treg TCRB repertoires of patients appeared to be more similar to one another than those of healthy donors. Among all four CD4+ subsets, Type 1 diabetes patients had TCRB CDR3s that were moderately but significantly shorter.

V and J are TRBV7-2 and TRBJ2-5, with 12 nucleotides matching TRBD1. Sequenced material: naive CD4+ T cells from blood. This clonotype originated in a woman aged 18-35 years in good health. CDR3 sequence reads: CASSFRDRGLETQYF. CDR3 nucleotide sequence: TGTGCCAGCAGCTTTAGGGACAGGGGGCTAGAGACCCAGTACTTC.